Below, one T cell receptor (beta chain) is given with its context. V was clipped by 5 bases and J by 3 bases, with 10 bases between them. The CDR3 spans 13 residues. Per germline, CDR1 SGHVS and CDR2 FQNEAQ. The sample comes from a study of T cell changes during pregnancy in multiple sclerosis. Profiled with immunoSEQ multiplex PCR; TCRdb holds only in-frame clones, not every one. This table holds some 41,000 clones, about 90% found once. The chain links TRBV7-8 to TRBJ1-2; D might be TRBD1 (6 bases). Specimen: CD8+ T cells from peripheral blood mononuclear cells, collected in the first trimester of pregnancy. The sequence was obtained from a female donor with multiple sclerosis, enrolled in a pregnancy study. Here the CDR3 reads CASSEGTYYGYTF. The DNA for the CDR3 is TGTGCCAGCAGCGAGGGGACATACTATGGCTACACCTTC.